These T cell receptor beta chains were read from a single sample in a study of shared clonotypes between healthy human individuals. Measured with immunoSEQ multiplex PCR; TCRdb has only the in-frame clones, and not every one. There are 2.3 million or so clones in the sample; more than 80% occur only once, and 0.39% lies in the top ten. The sample consisted of naive CD4+ T cells from PBMCs. The receptors derive from a man between 18 and 35 years old in good health. Some clones in this sample may be carry-over from other donors' samples. Both conserved end residues are part of each CDR3. A D gene is named only where the DNA matches it firmly. Clone size is stated in some rows and not others, as once, few, many or a class when expanded.

clone_size j_call d_call v_call cdr3_nt cdr3_aa
once TRBJ1-1 . TRBV6-1 TGTGCCAGCATCGGTATGGGTACTGAAGCTTTCTTT CASIGMGTEAFF
. TRBJ2-2 . TRBV19 TGTGCCAGTAGTATACCGGGACCGCAGAGCACCGGGGAGCTGTTTTTT CASSIPGPQSTGELFF
. TRBJ1-2 . TRBV28 TGTGCCAGCAGTTTAGAGGGGCCTAACTATGGCTACACCTTC CASSLEGPNYGYTF
once TRBJ1-4 . TRBV18 TGTGCCAGCTCACCACCTGTAGGGGCGACTAATGAAAAACTGTTTTTT CASSPPVGATNEKLFF
. TRBJ2-7 TRBD1 TRBV7-2 TGTGCCAGCAGCTCATTCGACGAGACAGGGGCTCGAGAGCAGTACTTC CASSSFDETGAREQYF
. TRBJ1-5 . TRBV10-2 TGCGCCAGCAGTGAGTCGAATAGGGCACAGCCCCAGCATTTT CASSESNRAQPQHF
. TRBJ2-7 . TRBV7-2 TGTGCCAGCAGCTTAGGGGGGGCGCACTCCTACGAGCAGTACTTC CASSLGGAHSYEQYF
. TRBJ2-2 TRBD1 TRBV5-4 TGTGCCAGCAGCTTACCGGACAGGGGTGGCACCGGGGAGCTGTTTTTT CASSLPDRGGTGELFF
. TRBJ2-3 . TRBV4-3 TGCGCCAGCAGCCAGTCATACCTGGGGGATACGCAGTATTTT CASSQSYLGDTQYF
once TRBJ2-7 . TRBV7-7 TGTGCCAGCAGCTTAGTACCTGGCTCCTACGAGCAGTACTTC CASSLVPGSYEQYF
once TRBJ2-7 TRBD2 TRBV6-5 TGTGCCAGCAGTTACGGGGAGGGCTCCTACGAGCAGTACTTC CASSYGEGSYEQYF
. TRBJ2-2 TRBD2 TRBV4-1 TGCGCCAGCAGCCAAGATCTCTGGGGGACTAAGAACACCGGGGAGCTGTTTTTT CASSQDLWGTKNTGELFF
once TRBJ2-7 . TRBV18 TGTGCCAGCTCGCCCACAGGGTTCGAGCAGTACTTC CASSPTGFEQYF
. TRBJ2-3 TRBD2 TRBV7-2 TGTGCCAGCAGCGACCGGGACTACCAAGATACGCAGTATTTT CASSDRDYQDTQYF
. TRBJ2-7 TRBD2 TRBV6-6 TGTGCCAGCAGGCGACTAGCCGGCTACGAGCAGTACTTC CASRRLAGYEQYF
. TRBJ2-5 TRBD2 TRBV4-2 TGTGCCAGCAGCCAAGGAGTCGCTAGCGGACACCAAGAGACCCAGTACTTC CASSQGVASGHQETQYF
. TRBJ2-5 . TRBV28 TGTGCCAGCAGTGTTGGGGGGGCAGATCAAGAGACCCAGTACTTC CASSVGGADQETQYF
. TRBJ2-1 . TRBV27 TGTGCCAGCAGGCGGGGACCCAATGAGCAGTTCTTC CASRRGPNEQFF
. TRBJ1-2 . TRBV7-6 TGTGCCAGCAGCTTAGAAACCGGGGGGGCCTATGGCTACACCTTC CASSLETGGAYGYTF
. TRBJ2-5 . TRBV7-2 TGTGCCAGCAGCTTAGGTCCGTCAGGAGTGGGCACCCAGTACTTC CASSLGPSGVGTQYF
. TRBJ2-6 . TRBV4-1 TGCGCCAGCAGCCAGCAGAGCTCTGGGGCCAACGTCCTGACTTTC CASSQQSSGANVLTF
. TRBJ1-5 . TRBV2 TGTGCCAGCAGCGGTTCATTGGGTGGGAATCAGCCCCAGCATTTT CASSGSLGGNQPQHF
. TRBJ2-7 . TRBV30 TGTGCCTGGAGTGTACAAGGGGGGAAGGGGTACTTC CAWSVQGGKGYF
. TRBJ2-3 . TRBV30 TGTGCCTGGAGTGCCAGCGGAAGCTATACGCAGTATTTT CAWSASGSYTQYF
. TRBJ2-2 TRBD2 TRBV7-3 TGTGCCAGCAGCTCGGGACTAGCGGGAGCGGGGGAGCTGTTTTTT CASSSGLAGAGELFF
. TRBJ2-5 . TRBV6-1 TGTGCCAGCAGTGAAACCTCGGCGGCGGTTGGGACCCAGTACTTC CASSETSAAVGTQYF
. TRBJ2-7 . TRBV5-5 TGTGCCAGCAGCAAGATGTTTAGTGAGCAGTACTTC CASSKMFSEQYF
. TRBJ1-2 . TRBV19 TGTGCCAGTAGTATAGACAGGGGCGATGGCTACACCTTC CASSIDRGDGYTF
. TRBJ1-2 . TRBV11-2 TGTGCCAGCAGCTTATTAGGGCGGGGCTACACCTTC CASSLLGRGYTF
. TRBJ1-5 . TRBV28 TGTGCCAGCAGTTCACCCGAATTGAGATATAGCAATCAGCCCCAGCATTTT CASSSPELRYSNQPQHF
. TRBJ1-3 . TRBV6-5 TGTGCCACGAAGACACAGTTAACGGGAAACACCATATATTTT CATKTQLTGNTIYF
. TRBJ1-5 TRBD1 TRBV5-1 TGCGCCAGCGCGGCAGGGGGCGGCAATCAGCCCCAGCATTTT CASAAGGGNQPQHF
. TRBJ1-1 . TRBV6-5 TGTGCCAGCAGTGCAACCGGCGGGGACACTGAAGCTTTCTTT CASSATGGDTEAFF
. TRBJ2-1 . TRBV9 TGTGCCAGCAGCGTAGACGGAAGGGCTCTTTACAATGAGCAGTTCTTC CASSVDGRALYNEQFF
once TRBJ2-3 . TRBV27 TGTGCCAGCAGTTTTAGCAGGGGTTTGGTAAATACGCAGTATTTT CASSFSRGLVNTQYF
. TRBJ2-1 . TRBV27 TGTGCCAGCAGTTCCTACATTACCAGGACTGGGTCCTACAATGAGCAGTTCTTC CASSSYITRTGSYNEQFF
once TRBJ1-2 . TRBV28 TGTGCCAGCAGTTATACGACTTTTAACTATGGCTACACCTTC CASSYTTFNYGYTF
. TRBJ2-1 TRBD1 TRBV6-1 TGTGCCATAACAGGGGGGACCTACAATGAGCAGTTCTTC CAITGGTYNEQFF
. TRBJ2-5 . TRBV7-3 TGTGCCAGCAGCTTAACCCCGGCGTACCGTCAAGAGACCCAGTACTTC CASSLTPAYRQETQYF
. TRBJ2-7 TRBD1 TRBV5-1 TGCGCCAGCAGCTTGGGGCCACCGGGACAGACAGTCTCCTACGAGCAGTACTTC CASSLGPPGQTVSYEQYF
. TRBJ2-2 TRBD1 TRBV5-1 TGCGCCAGCAGCTTGAGGTTGACAGGGGGGACCGGGGAGCTGTTTTTT CASSLRLTGGTGELFF
. TRBJ2-1 . TRBV5-1 TGCGCCAGCAGCTCAGACTGGTACAATGAGCAGTTCTTC CASSSDWYNEQFF
. TRBJ1-4 . TRBV5-1 TGCGCCAGCAGCTTGGTGGACATTGCAACTAATGAAAAACTGTTTTTT CASSLVDIATNEKLFF
. TRBJ1-1 . TRBV28 TGTGCCAGCAGTTTATCCCTCACTATGAACACTGAAGCTTTCTTT CASSLSLTMNTEAFF
. TRBJ1-1 . TRBV29-1 TGCAGCGTTGAAGCCGGGTTTAACACTGAAGCTTTCTTT CSVEAGFNTEAFF
. TRBJ2-5 TRBD2 TRBV7-9 TGTGCCAGCAGCTTCCCACGGGGCGGGAGGGTGTTAGAGACCCAGTACTTC CASSFPRGGRVLETQYF
. TRBJ2-2 TRBD2 TRBV2 TGTGCCAGCAGTGCGGGCCTAGCGGGAGGCGGGGAGCTGTTTTTT CASSAGLAGGGELFF
. TRBJ1-3 . TRBV28 TGTGCCAGCGGCGGTGAGGCCTACTCTGGAAACACCATATATTTT CASGGEAYSGNTIYF
few TRBJ1-2 . TRBV28 TGTGCCAGCAGTGACACGCAGGCCACCTTC CASSDTQATF
. TRBJ2-7 . TRBV9 TGTGCCAGCAGCGTAGGCCCGGACACGACCAGCGAGCAGTACTTC CASSVGPDTTSEQYF
. TRBJ2-5 . TRBV29-1 TGCAGCGTTGCCACAGCACAAGAGACCCAGTACTTC CSVATAQETQYF
. TRBJ1-2 TRBD1 TRBV2 TGTGCCAGCAGTCCCCAGGGGGATGGGTATGGCTACACCTTC CASSPQGDGYGYTF
. TRBJ2-7 . TRBV19 TGTGCCAGTAGTGCGGAAGGTAGAATTACCTACGAGCAGTACTTC CASSAEGRITYEQYF
. TRBJ2-3 TRBD2 TRBV7-9 TGTGCCAGCAGCCAAACTAGCGGGAGAGGGACAGATACGCAGTATTTT CASSQTSGRGTDTQYF
. TRBJ2-2 . TRBV4-2 TGTGCCAGCAGCCAACTAAGGGCGGACCCGAGCCGGGTTAACACCGGGGAGCTGTTTTTT CASSQLRADPSRVNTGELFF
. TRBJ1-4 . TRBV5-1 TGCGCCAGCAGCCGTCAGCCCTCGGAGGATAATGAAAAACTGTTTTTT CASSRQPSEDNEKLFF
. TRBJ2-3 . TRBV4-1 TGCGCCAGCAGCCACCCCTCCGGGAGCCTAACTACAGATACGCAGTATTTT CASSHPSGSLTTDTQYF
. TRBJ2-7 . TRBV9 TGTGCCAGCAGCTTAACTAGCAACTCCTACGAGCAGTACTTC CASSLTSNSYEQYF
. TRBJ2-7 . TRBV5-1 TGCGCCAGCAGCTTTTCGGAGGGGAGGGAGCAGTACTTC CASSFSEGREQYF